These 32 T cell receptor beta chains were all obtained from the same sample, sequenced in a study of radiation and T cells in renal cell carcinoma. Generated by immunoSEQ multiplex PCR, the TCRdb table keeps only in-frame clones and is missing some. The table includes 150,000 or so clones, about 87% detected once. Regarding time point: baseline pretreatment blood. The sample's treatment: 15 Gy SBRT to primary tumor, nephrectomy 4 weeks later. The specimen comprised blood, sampled from a patient whose treatment included radiotherapy and nephrectomy. The receptors shown here come from a woman in her seventies with renal cell carcinoma.

The chain is built from TRBV28 and TRBJ2-1, with 14 bases fitting TRBD2. There are 17 residues in the CDR3. Trimming at V came to 7 bases and at J to 0 bases, leaving 5 bases not matched to a gene. Per germline, CDR1 MDHEN and CDR2 SYDVKM. CDR3 region: CASTATSGGVSYNEQFF. In DNA, the CDR3 is TGTGCCAGCACCGCGACTAGCGGGGGGGTCTCCTACAATGAGCAGTTCTTC.

The chain couples TRBV9 to TRBJ1-3; D call uncertain. Looked up from germline, CDR1 is SGDLS and CDR2 is YYNGEE. V was cut by 4 bases and J by 0 bases, with 14 bases left in between. The length of the CDR3 is 16 residues. CDR3: CASSFFDEVSGNTIYF. The CDR3 nucleotides read TGTGCCAGCAGCTTTTTTGACGAAGTCTCTGGAAACACCATATATTTT.

This clone was detected a few times. This rearrangement joins TRBV9 to TRBJ1-1, with a weak D call TRBD1 (5 bases). The CDR3 runs to 13 residues. Looked up from germline, CDR1 is SGDLS and CDR2 is YYNGEE. V was shortened by 4 bases and J by 6 bases, with 13 bases between the two germline ends. The DNA of the CDR3 is TGTGCCAGCAGCTTTACACCCAGGGCTGAAGCTTTCTTT. Translation: CASSFTPRAEAFF.

The chain links TRBV18 to TRBJ1-5; TRBD1 might be the D (5 bases). Trimming pared 2 bases from V and 1 base from J, leaving 9 bases between. This CDR3 spans 15 amino acids. Germline CDR1 KGHSH, CDR2 LQKENI. CDR3 residues: CASSPLSGSNQPQHF. The CDR3, as DNA: TGTGCCAGCTCACCATTGTCAGGGAGCAATCAGCCCCAGCATTTT.

This rearrangement joins TRBV4-3 to TRBJ1-4; D possibly corresponds to TRBD1 (5 bases). The CDR3 is 15 residues long. Germline V gene data show CDR1 as LGHNA and CDR2 as YSLEER. V was clipped by 0 bases and J by 4 bases, with 9 bases between them. In nucleotides, the CDR3 is TGCGCCAGCAGCCAAGAAGGGACCCTTAATGAAAAACTGTTTTTT. Protein product: CASSQEGTLNEKLFF.

This clone was counted once. V gene TRBV5-4 combines with J gene TRBJ2-3, with 15 bases fitting TRBD2. Germline CDR1 SGHNT, CDR2 YYREEE (reference sequence). This CDR3 has 16 amino acids. Germline trimming cut 4 bases from V and 4 bases from J; bases unmatched to any gene: 4. The CDR3 loop is CASSRTSGGAADTQYF. The CDR3 coding sequence is TGTGCCAGCAGCAGGACTAGCGGGGGGGCCGCAGATACGCAGTATTTT.

This chain links TRBV2 with TRBJ1-5; D not resolved. The germline V gene has CDR1 SNHLY and CDR2 FYNNEI. Trimming took 4 bases from V and 4 from J, leaving 11 bases between them. This CDR3 spans 14 amino acids. The CDR3 sequence: CASSVKQLNQPQHF. In DNA form, the CDR3 reads TGTGCCAGCAGTGTTAAACAGCTAAATCAGCCCCAGCATTTT. Complete variable domain (other parts from reference TRBV2 and TRBJ1-5): EPEVTQTPSHQVTQMGQEVILRCVPISNHLYFYWYRQILGQKVEFLVSFYNNEISEKSEIFDDQFSVERPDGSNFTLKIRSTKLEDSAMYFCASSVKQLNQPQHFGDGTRLSIL.

The rearrangement uses TRBV18 and TRBJ1-5; TRBD1 is a possible D gene (5 bases). The CDR3 extends over 14 amino acids. The V gene's germline CDR1 is KGHSH and CDR2 LQKENI. Trimming shortened V by 2 bases and J by 9 bases, and 14 bases separated the two germline ends. The CDR3 region is CASSPARVVSPQHF. CDR3 nucleotides: TGTGCCAGCTCACCAGCCAGGGTGGTTTCGCCCCAGCATTTT.

The chain links TRBV5-4 to TRBJ2-1, with 10 bases aligning to TRBD1. Germline lookup yields CDR1 SGHNT and CDR2 YYREEE (reference sequence). The length of the CDR3 is 18 residues. Trimming removed 4 bases from V and 0 bases from J; junction bases left unmatched: 10. The chain's CDR3 is CASSPGTGATSSYNEQFF. The DNA of the CDR3 is TGTGCCAGCAGCCCAGGGACAGGGGCGACAAGCTCCTACAATGAGCAGTTCTTC.

V gene TRBV7-3 combines with J gene TRBJ1-1; tentatively, D is TRBD1 (6 bases). The length of the CDR3 is 16 residues. Trimming pared 1 base from V and 5 bases from J, leaving 17 bases between. Germline V gene data show CDR1 as SGHTA and CDR2 as FQGTGA. The CDR3 loop reads CASSLKPPGGRTEAFF. The CDR3, as DNA: TGTGCCAGCAGCTTAAAACCCCCCGGGGGCCGGACTGAAGCTTTCTTT. Looking up the rest from reference TRBV7-3 and TRBJ1-1 gives the full variable domain: GAGVSQTPSNKVTEKGKYVELRCDPISGHTALYWYRQSLGQGPEFLIYFQGTGAADDSGLPNDRFFAVRPEGSVSTLKIQRTERGDSAVYLCASSLKPPGGRTEAFFGQGTRLTVV.

This CDR3 is CASSEGQGGDYEQYF. The CDR3 DNA reads as TGTGCCAGCTCAGAGGGACAGGGAGGTGACTACGAGCAGTACTTC. V is TRBV18 and J is TRBJ2-7; the match to TRBD1 covers 9 bases. CDR1 and CDR2 (germline): KGHSH, LQKENI. The V and J ends lost 5 bases and 3 bases, in that order; junction bases with no gene match: 8. The CDR3 totals 15 residues.

The chain recombines TRBV13 with TRBJ1-1; 9 nucleotides match TRBD1. The V and J ends lost 6 bases and 7 bases, in that order; junction bases with no gene match: 6. Germline V gene lookup returns CDR1 PRHDT and CDR2 FYEKMQ (reference sequence). This CDR3 region has 13 residues. The CDR3: CASSRGQGGEAFF. DNA for the CDR3: TGTGCCAGCAGTCGGGGACAGGGAGGTGAAGCTTTCTTT.

The chain couples TRBV5-1 to TRBJ2-5; 8 bases are a match to TRBD2. Trimming cost V 4 bases and J 1 base; bases outside gene matches: 21. The CDR3 contains 20 residues. Looked up from germline, CDR1 is SGHRS and CDR2 is YFSETQ. In DNA form, the CDR3 reads TGCGCCAGCAGCCATACTTTCGCCTACAGCGGGGGAGAACTCCAAGAGACCCAGTACTTC. Residues: CASSHTFAYSGGELQETQYF.

The chain has TRBV5-1 and TRBJ1-2; D not resolved. V was pared by 4 bases and J by 1 base, with 14 bases between. The CDR3 covers 15 residues. CDR1 SGHRS and CDR2 YFSETQ come from the germline V gene. Here the CDR3 DNA reads TGCGCCAGCAGCGGGGATGGCGACCTTAACTATGGCTACACCTTC. Translated, it gives CASSGDGDLNYGYTF.

This clone has only a few counts. The chain uses TRBV15 and TRBJ1-2, with no clear D. CDR1 is LNHNV, CDR2 YYDKDF, per germline (reference sequence). The CDR3 runs to 14 residues. Trimming took off 0 bases at V and 1 base at J, with 6 bases between the two ends. In DNA, the CDR3 is TGTGCCACCAGCAGAGAGAGGGTTAACTATGGCTACACCTTC. It translates to CATSRERVNYGYTF.

This clone occurred a few times. The chain recombines TRBV5-4 with TRBJ2-3, with TRBD1 identical over 7 bases. The CDR3 is 15 residues long. Germline V gene lookup returns CDR1 SGHNT and CDR2 YYREEE (reference sequence). After removal of 0 bases from V and 6 bases from J, the junction contained 7 bases not matched to a gene. CDR3 residues: CASSLVGTVGDTQYF. CDR3 nucleotide sequence: TGTGCCAGCAGCTTGGTGGGGACAGTAGGCGATACGCAGTATTTT. Full variable domain (rest looked up from reference TRBV5-4 and TRBJ2-3): ETGVTQSPTHLIKTRGQQVTLRCSSQSGHNTVSWYQQALGQGPQFIFQYYREEENGRGNFPPRFSGLQFPNYSSELNVNALELDDSALYLCASSLVGTVGDTQYFGPGTRLTVL.

On this clone itself: The sample carries other DNA sequences with the same CDR3. The chain joins TRBV9 to TRBJ2-7; 10 bases map to TRBD1. Germline V gene sequence: CDR1 SGDLS, CDR2 YYNGEE. The CDR3 runs to 15 residues. V lost 0 bases and J lost 2; bases outside the gene matches: 2. The CDR3 sequence: CASSVGQGAAYEQYF. CDR3 bases: TGTGCCAGCAGCGTAGGACAGGGGGCAGCCTACGAGCAGTACTTC.

The chain has TRBV18 and TRBJ1-4; 8 bases match TRBD1. V shed 4 bases, J shed 7 bases, and the junction held 5 bases outside the gene matches. The CDR3 sequence is 14 residues long. Germline values: CDR1 KGHSH, CDR2 LQKENI. CDR3 DNA: TGTGCCAGCTCACAGTCAGGGGGCGGTGAAAAACTGTTTTTT. Protein: CASSQSGGGEKLFF.

The chain uses TRBV5-6 and TRBJ2-3; D not resolved. The CDR3 covers 14 residues. Per the germline V gene, CDR1 is SGHDT and CDR2 is YYEEEE. V lost 0 bases and J lost 0, with 5 bases in between. The CDR3: CASSLVGSTDTQYF. The DNA of the CDR3 is TGTGCCAGCAGCTTGGTGGGAAGCACAGATACGCAGTATTTT.

The chain combines TRBV5-1 with TRBJ2-6, with unresolved D. V lost 5 bases and J 0 bases, leaving 3 bases between the germline ends. Germline V gene sequence: CDR1 SGHRS, CDR2 YFSETQ. The CDR3 consists of 13 residues. The CDR3 DNA follows: TGCGCCAGCAGAAGCTCTGGGGCCAACGTCCTGACTTTC. Its translation: CASRSSGANVLTF.

The CDR3 is CASSARQGVASNYGYTF. The CDR3, as DNA: TGTGCCAGCAGCGCCCGACAGGGGGTGGCATCTAACTATGGCTACACCTTC. The chain combines TRBV7-9 with TRBJ1-2, with 9 bases that match TRBD1. The CDR3 covers 17 residues. Germline CDR1 is SEHNR and CDR2 is FQNEAQ (reference sequence). Trimming removed 5 bases from V and 0 bases from J; junction bases left unmatched: 10.

This clone showed up just a few times. This chain links TRBV27 with TRBJ1-4; 7 bases map to TRBD1. Germline CDR1 MNHEY, CDR2 SMNVEV (reference sequence). The CDR3 contains 15 residues. V shed 5 bases and J 7 bases; nucleotides not matched to a gene: 10. CDR3 protein: CASSVTGIDPEKLFF. The CDR3 nucleotides are TGTGCCAGCAGTGTGACAGGGATCGACCCTGAAAAACTGTTTTTT.

J is TRBJ2-5 and V is TRBV25-1, with D unclear. Trimming cost V 5 bases and J 5 bases, with 9 bases left between them. Per germline, CDR1 MGHDK and CDR2 SYGVNS. The CDR3 is made up of 12 amino acids. CDR3 sequence reads: CASSSSGETQYF. CDR3 DNA: TGTGCCAGCAGTTCCAGTGGGGAGACCCAGTACTTC.

This clone was detected only once. The chain couples TRBV7-2 to TRBJ1-5, with D hard to call. CDR3 length: 14 residues. Trimming left V 5 bases short and J 5 bases short, with 13 bases between. Germline CDR1 SGHTA, CDR2 FQGNSA. The chain's CDR3 is CASSHPFGDQPQHF. The DNA for the CDR3 is TGTGCCAGCAGCCACCCCTTTGGGGATCAGCCCCAGCATTTT.

The sample holds a few counts of this clone. V gene TRBV7-9 combines with J gene TRBJ2-1; unclear D gene. Germline loops: CDR1 SEHNR, CDR2 FQNEAQ (reference sequence). This CDR3 has 15 residues. V lost 0 bases to trimming and J lost 8 bases, with 14 bases between them. The CDR3 reads CASSLALTPDDEQFF. The CDR3 DNA reads as TGTGCCAGCAGCTTAGCCTTGACTCCCGACGATGAGCAGTTCTTC.

This clone was recorded once. This chain joins TRBV20-1 and TRBJ1-2; D call uncertain. There are 11 residues in the CDR3. V gave up 8 bases and J gave up 0 bases, with 7 bases separating them. Germline CDR1 reads DFQATT; CDR2 reads SNEGSKA (reference sequence). CDR3 in amino acids: CSLRPNYGYTF. CDR3 DNA sequence: TGCAGTCTTCGGCCTAACTATGGCTACACCTTC.

This clone was observed a few times. This chain uses TRBV27 with TRBJ1-6, with D hard to call. The CDR3 sequence is 20 residues long. The germline V gene encodes CDR1 MNHEY and CDR2 SMNVEV (reference sequence). V lost 3 bases to trimming and J lost 11 bases, with 32 bases between them. The CDR3 is CASSFLRYRGLRSERPPLHF. The CDR3 DNA reads TGTGCCAGCAGTTTCCTCAGATACCGCGGATTACGGTCAGAAAGGCCACCCCTCCACTTT.

The rearrangement links TRBV7-6 to TRBJ2-7; 8 bases map to TRBD2. This CDR3 region has 16 residues. Trimming at V came to 5 bases and at J to 4 bases, leaving 13 bases not matched to a gene. The germline V gene has CDR1 SGHVS and CDR2 FNYEAQ. CDR3 protein: CASSDMLVAGNYEQYF. CDR3 in DNA: TGTGCCAGCAGCGATATGTTGGTAGCGGGGAATTACGAGCAGTACTTC.

The chain links TRBV9 to TRBJ1-2; 7 nucleotides match TRBD1. The CDR3 has 15 amino acids. Germline V lookup: CDR1 SGDLS, CDR2 YYNGEE. Trimming removed 0 bases from V and 4 bases from J; junction bases left unmatched: 6. The CDR3 DNA reads TGTGCCAGCAGCGTAGGCTGGACAGGAAGCTATGGCTACACCTTC. As protein: CASSVGWTGSYGYTF.

The chain carries TRBV19 and TRBJ1-3, with D hard to call. V was pared by 8 bases and J by 0 bases, with 20 bases between. The CDR3 sequence is 17 residues long. The germline V gene has CDR1 LNHDA and CDR2 SQIVND (reference sequence). The CDR3 loop is CASSHSPGSRSGNTIYF. In DNA form, the CDR3 reads TGTGCCAGTTCCCACTCTCCGGGCAGCCGCTCTGGAAACACCATATATTTT.

The chain joins TRBV27 to TRBJ2-7, with TRBD2 identical over 10 bases. This CDR3 is 14 amino acids long. The V gene end was trimmed by 6 bases and the J gene end by 5 bases; junction bases not matched to a gene: 7. The V gene's germline CDR1 is MNHEY and CDR2 SMNVEV (reference sequence). In DNA form, the CDR3 reads TGTGCCAGCAGGGGGACTAGCGTTAAAAACGAGCAGTACTTC. Residues: CASRGTSVKNEQYF.

This chain uses TRBV5-1 with TRBJ2-3; 9 positions match TRBD1. The junction had 7 bases not matched to a gene; V was cut back by 4 bases and J by 4 bases. The CDR3 covers 15 residues. Germline V lookup: CDR1 SGHRS, CDR2 YFSETQ. This chain's CDR3 is CASSPGDREADTQYF. The CDR3 DNA is TGCGCCAGCAGCCCGGGGGACAGGGAGGCAGATACGCAGTATTTT.